These 10 T cell receptor beta chains originate from one sample sequenced in a study of cytomegalovirus exposure and HLA in healthy donors. Assay used: immunoSEQ multiplex PCR; TCRdb lists only in-frame clones, some missing. The sample lists roughly 150,000 clones; 85% to 95% were seen once. Sequenced sample: PBMCs. The receptor source for this set is a young man in good health and CMV-seropositive.

V and J are TRBV11-2 and TRBJ2-7, with 7 bases identical to TRBD1. Germline V gene data show CDR1 as SGHAT and CDR2 as FQNNGV. V lost 2 bases to trimming and J lost 1 base; unmatched junction nucleotides: 8. This CDR3 has 16 amino acids. The CDR3 spells CASSLLFRGSSYEQYF. The CDR3 DNA sequence: TGTGCCAGCAGCTTACTGTTCAGGGGGTCATCCTACGAGCAGTACTTC.

The chain combines TRBV5-4 with TRBJ2-1, with 7 bases that match TRBD2. The CDR3 consists of 13 residues. V lost 5 bases and J lost 5; bases outside the gene matches: 4. CDR1 and CDR2 from the germline V gene are SGHNT and YYREEE (reference sequence). The CDR3 coding sequence is TGTGCCAGCAGGTCCGGGACTAACAATGAGCAGTTCTTC. It translates to CASRSGTNNEQFF. Based on the CDR3 plus reference TRBV5-4 and TRBJ2-1, the full variable domain is ETGVTQSPTHLIKTRGQQVTLRCSSQSGHNTVSWYQQALGQGPQFIFQYYREEENGRGNFPPRFSGLQFPNYSSELNVNALELDDSALYLCASRSGTNNEQFFGPGTRLTVL.

This chain joins TRBV18 and TRBJ2-1; D perhaps matches TRBD2 (7 bases). Trimming took 3 bases from V and 7 from J, leaving 16 bases between them. Germline V gene data show CDR1 as KGHSH and CDR2 as LQKENI. CDR3 length: 15 amino acids. The CDR3 region is CASSPVSGTTNEQFF. The CDR3 region has the DNA TGTGCCAGCTCACCTGTGAGCGGGACAACAAATGAGCAGTTCTTC.

This clone occurred once. The chain combines TRBV28 with TRBJ1-4; D may be TRBD1 (6 bases). The CDR3 sequence is 14 residues long. V gave up 10 bases and J gave up 0 bases, with 12 bases separating them. Germline V gene sequence: CDR1 MDHEN, CDR2 SYDVKM. CDR3 nucleotides: TGTGCCACCAGCTCAGGGGCAACTAATGAAAAACTGTTTTTT. This codes for CATSSGATNEKLFF.

The chain combines TRBV28 with TRBJ2-3; D gene uncertain. Trimming took off 2 bases at V and 4 bases at J, with 4 bases between the two ends. This CDR3 has 12 amino acids. Germline V gene sequence: CDR1 MDHEN, CDR2 SYDVKM. The CDR3 bases are TGTGCCAGCAGTTTAGGGCCAGATACGCAGTATTTT. This gives the protein CASSLGPDTQYF.

The chain couples TRBV27 to TRBJ2-7; D possibly corresponds to TRBD2 (5 bases). The CDR3 totals 12 residues. CDR1 is MNHEY and CDR2 is SMNVEV in the germline V gene (reference sequence). V lost 3 bases to trimming and J lost 5 bases, with 8 bases between them. CDR3 protein: CASSLIGDEQYF. The CDR3 nucleotides are TGTGCCAGCAGTTTGATCGGGGACGAGCAGTACTTC.

The chain combines TRBV19 with TRBJ1-6; TRBD1 aligns across 9 bases. Looked up from germline, CDR1 is LNHDA and CDR2 is SQIVND (reference sequence). J lost 9 bases, V lost 3 bases, and 9 bases had no gene match. This CDR3 comprises 16 residues. The CDR3 coding sequence is TGTGCCAGTAGTATGACAGGGGGGCGAGGTCTTTCACCCCTCCACTTT. Its translation is CASSMTGGRGLSPLHF. The full variable domain, completed using reference TRBV19 and TRBJ1-6, is DGGITQSPKYLFRKEGQNVTLSCEQNLNHDAMYWYRQDPGQGLRLIYYSQIVNDFQKGDIAEGYSVSREKKESFPLTVTSAQKNPTAFYLCASSMTGGRGLSPLHFGNGTRLTVT.

V is TRBV2 and J is TRBJ2-4; 7 bases agree with TRBD1. This CDR3 contains 17 residues. From germline, CDR1 is SNHLY and CDR2 FYNNEI. Trimming took 0 bases from V and 1 from J; bases not matched to a gene: 6. CDR3 residues: CASSEAVTGSAKNIQYF. The CDR3 bases are TGTGCCAGCAGTGAAGCGGTGACAGGGTCGGCCAAAAACATTCAGTACTTC.

The chain uses TRBV9 and TRBJ2-5; 12 nucleotides line up with TRBD2. This CDR3 is 17 amino acids long. CDR1 is SGDLS, CDR2 YYNGEE, per germline. V shed 4 bases, J shed 2 bases, and the junction held 9 bases outside the gene matches. CDR3 bases: TGTGCCAGCAGCCTGGGGACTAGCGGGTGGAGGCAAGAGACCCAGTACTTC. Translation: CASSLGTSGWRQETQYF.

V gene TRBV7-2 combines with J gene TRBJ2-3; TRBD2 matches 8 bases. The V gene's germline CDR1 is SGHTA and CDR2 FQGNSA. The junction had 10 bases not matched to a gene; V was cut back by 3 bases and J by 14 bases. The CDR3 is 13 amino acids. The CDR3 bases are TGTGCCAGCAGCTTTCATTCGGGACTAGTTCCGTATTTT. It specifies CASSFHSGLVPYF.